The 23 T cell receptor beta chains given below trace back to one sample, sequenced in a study of cytomegalovirus exposure and HLA in healthy donors. Sequencing used immunoSEQ multiplex PCR; TCRdb keeps in-frame clones, though not all of them. Of 150,000 or so clones in the sample, less than 90% were seen once. Sequenced material: PBMCs. These receptors were collected from a young man in good health and CMV-seropositive.

The chain uses TRBV7-3 and TRBJ2-3, with D unclear. Germline V gene sequence: CDR1 SGHTA, CDR2 FQGTGA. Trimming took off 2 bases at V and 0 bases at J, with 3 bases between the two ends. The CDR3 loop spans 13 amino acids. CDR3 residues: CASSLLSTDTQYF. CDR3 DNA sequence: TGTGCCAGCAGCTTACTTAGCACAGATACGCAGTATTTT. Complete variable domain (other parts from reference TRBV7-3 and TRBJ2-3): GAGVSQTPSNKVTEKGKYVELRCDPISGHTALYWYRQSLGQGPEFLIYFQGTGAADDSGLPNDRFFAVRPEGSVSTLKIQRTERGDSAVYLCASSLLSTDTQYFGPGTRLTVL.

The V call is TRBV6-6, the J call TRBJ2-6; TRBD2 matches at 7 bases. This CDR3 is built from 16 residues. The V segment lost 4 bases and the J segment 2 bases; nucleotides outside the gene matches: 5. The germline gives CDR1 MNHNY, CDR2 SVGAGI (reference sequence). In nucleotides, the CDR3 is TGTGCCAGCAGTTCCCTCGGGGGGACTGGGGCCAACGTCCTGACTTTC. Translating gives CASSSLGGTGANVLTF.

The V and J genes are TRBV5-1 and TRBJ2-5, with 7 bases aligning to TRBD2. Trimming took 0 bases from V and 3 from J; bases not matched to a gene: 11. This CDR3 is 17 amino acids long. Germline V gene lookup returns CDR1 SGHRS and CDR2 YFSETQ. The CDR3: CASSLEGRGGAEETQYF. In nucleotides, the CDR3 is TGCGCCAGCAGCTTGGAGGGGCGCGGGGGAGCCGAAGAGACCCAGTACTTC.

The chain carries TRBV11-2 and TRBJ2-2, with TRBD1 as a possible D gene (5 bases). Germline V gene lookup returns CDR1 SGHAT and CDR2 FQNNGV. Trimming shortened V by 5 bases and J by 6 bases, and 19 bases separated the two germline ends. CDR3 size: 16 residues. The CDR3 sequence is CASSPIRGRKAGELFF. Here the CDR3 DNA reads TGTGCCAGCAGCCCTATTAGGGGCCGTAAGGCCGGGGAGCTGTTTTTT. Full variable domain (remainder filled in from reference TRBV11-2 and TRBJ2-2): EAGVAQSPRYKIIEKRQSVAFWCNPISGHATLYWYQQILGQGPKLLIQFQNNGVVDDSQLPKDRFSAERLKGVDSTLKIQPAKLEDSAVYLCASSPIRGRKAGELFFGEGSRLTVL.

The chain has TRBV5-1 and TRBJ2-5; TRBD2 matches at 12 bases. J gave up 3 bases and V 4 bases, and 4 bases lay outside the gene matches. Germline lookup yields CDR1 SGHRS and CDR2 YFSETQ. The CDR3 sequence is 15 residues long. In DNA, the CDR3 is TGCGCCAGCAGCGAGACTAGCGGGAGAGAAGAGACCCAGTACTTC. Translating gives CASSETSGREETQYF.

Only one count was recorded for this clone. V is TRBV7-2 and J is TRBJ2-5; a possible D gene is TRBD1 (6 bases). The CDR3 length is 14 residues. CDR1 and CDR2 from the germline V gene are SGHTA and FQGNSA. V was clipped by 2 bases and J by 2 bases, with 9 bases between them. CDR3 loop: CASSLSRGQETQYF. The CDR3 DNA reads TGTGCCAGCAGCTTATCGAGGGGGCAAGAGACCCAGTACTTC. Looking up the rest from reference TRBV7-2 and TRBJ2-5 gives the full variable domain: GAGVSQSPSNKVTEKGKDVELRCDPISGHTALYWYRQSLGQGLEFLIYFQGNSAPDKSGLPSDRFSAERTGGSVSTLTIQRTQQEDSAVYLCASSLSRGQETQYFGPGTRLLVL.

The rearrangement joins TRBV5-6 to TRBJ2-7, with 11 bases identical to TRBD1. Germline CDR1 and CDR2: SGHDT and YYEEEE. CDR3 size: 14 residues. Trimming cost V 2 bases and J 3 bases; bases outside gene matches: 1. CDR3 sequence (DNA): TGTGCCAGCAGCTTCGGGACAGGGGGCTACGAGCAGTACTTC. This encodes CASSFGTGGYEQYF.

This chain links TRBV9 with TRBJ2-2; 8 bases are shared with TRBD2. The CDR3 covers 18 residues. From germline, CDR1 is SGDLS and CDR2 YYNGEE. J gave up 4 bases and V 0 bases, and 11 bases lay outside the gene matches. In DNA, the CDR3 is TGTGCCAGCAGCGTAGGTGGTAGCGGGATCGGGAGCACCGGGGAGCTGTTTTTT. This translates into CASSVGGSGIGSTGELFF.

A single count supports this clone. This chain connects TRBV5-5 to TRBJ1-2; possible D gene TRBD1, 6 bases. Germline-derived CDR1 and CDR2 are SGHKS and YYEKEE (reference sequence). CDR3 length: 19 amino acids. V was clipped by 3 bases and J by 1 base, with 25 bases between them. The CDR3 region has the DNA TGTGCCAGCAGCTCTACCTCTCCCGGGACACGGAAGTTTAACTATGGCTACACCTTC. Its translation is CASSSTSPGTRKFNYGYTF.

This clone occurred a few times. The rearrangement uses TRBV7-9 and TRBJ2-2; D perhaps matches TRBD2 (7 bases). Between the trimmed V and J ends, which lost 5 bases and 7 bases, there was a span of 20 bases. Germline lookup yields CDR1 SEHNR and CDR2 FQNEAQ (reference sequence). The CDR3 length is 16 residues. The CDR3 DNA sequence: TGTGCCAGCAGCGTGAACCTAGCGGAGGGGGTCGGGGAGCTGTTTTTT. Translated, it gives CASSVNLAEGVGELFF. The entire variable domain, with the rest obtained from reference TRBV7-9 and TRBJ2-2, is as follows: DTGVSQNPRHKITKRGQNVTFRCDPISEHNRLYWYRQTLGQGPEFLTYFQNEAQLEKSRLLSDRFSAERPKGSFSTLEIQRTEQGDSAMYLCASSVNLAEGVGELFFGEGSRLTVL.

The chain employs TRBV11-2 and TRBJ2-7, with TRBD1 identical over 7 bases. J lost 12 bases, V lost 1 base, and 18 bases had no gene match. Germline V gene lookup returns CDR1 SGHAT and CDR2 FQNNGV. CDR3 length equals 16 residues. The CDR3 protein is CASSLGPLGDSGWRYF. The CDR3 bases are TGTGCCAGCAGCTTAGGCCCCCTAGGGGACAGTGGGTGGCGGTACTTC.

The sample holds a few counts of this clone. The J gene is TRBJ2-7, the V gene TRBV7-8; a weak D match, TRBD2 (6 bases). CDR1 and CDR2 from the germline V gene are SGHVS and FQNEAQ. V was shortened by 3 bases and J by 2 bases, with 8 bases between the two germline ends. The CDR3 spans 13 residues. CDR3: CASSFGGAYEQYF. As DNA, the CDR3 is TGTGCCAGCAGCTTTGGAGGGGCCTACGAGCAGTACTTC.

The V and J genes are TRBV2 and TRBJ1-1, with 12 bases that match TRBD1. The CDR3 extends over 15 amino acids. Trimming removed 10 bases from V and 1 base from J; junction bases left unmatched: 7. CDR1 is SNHLY and CDR2 is FYNNEI in the germline V gene. This CDR3 reads CATYRDRGRNTEAFF. The CDR3 DNA reads TGTGCCACCTACCGGGACAGGGGGCGGAACACTGAAGCTTTCTTT.

V and J are TRBV7-2 and TRBJ2-5, with 13 positions matching TRBD2. The ends lost 5 bases at V and 8 bases at J; junction bases unmatched: 14. CDR1 SGHTA and CDR2 FQGNSA come from the germline V gene. The CDR3 has 17 residues. As DNA, the CDR3 is TGTGCCAGCAGCATCCTGACTAGCGGGGGGCCTGGTAACACCCAGTACTTC. Its protein product is CASSILTSGGPGNTQYF. Using reference TRBV7-2 and TRBJ2-5 for the parts outside the CDR3, the full variable domain is GAGVSQSPSNKVTEKGKDVELRCDPISGHTALYWYRQSLGQGLEFLIYFQGNSAPDKSGLPSDRFSAERTGGSVSTLTIQRTQQEDSAVYLCASSILTSGGPGNTQYFGPGTRLLVL.

This clone was observed once. V is TRBV9 and J is TRBJ1-2, with D hard to call. The CDR3 is made up of 19 amino acids. Looked up from germline, CDR1 is SGDLS and CDR2 is YYNGEE. V gave up 3 bases and J gave up 1 base, with 25 bases separating them. The CDR3 nucleotides read TGTGCCAGCAGCGCCAGAGTCGGAGGAGACCAGAACCTTAACTATGGCTACACCTTC. Translating it yields CASSARVGGDQNLNYGYTF.

The chain has TRBV11-2 and TRBJ2-1, with 9 bases aligning to TRBD2. This CDR3 region has 12 residues. Germline CDR1 is SGHAT and CDR2 is FQNNGV. V was pared by 8 bases and J by 8 bases, with 4 bases of the junction left unmatched. Written as DNA, the CDR3 is TGTGCCAGCCGGACTAGCGACGATGAGCAGTTCTTC. This gives the protein CASRTSDDEQFF.

Concerning this clone itself: Other nucleotide sequences in the sample specify the same CDR3. V gene TRBV18 combines with J gene TRBJ1-2; possible D gene TRBD1, 5 bases. The V end was cut by 3 bases, the J end by 3 bases, with 8 bases between. The CDR3 extends over 13 amino acids. Germline CDR1 KGHSH, CDR2 LQKENI. The CDR3 DNA is TGTGCCAGCTCACCGGGGCAGTACTATGGCTACACCTTC. Translation gives CASSPGQYYGYTF.

This rearrangement joins TRBV6-5 to TRBJ2-1, with TRBD1 matching 7 bases. Trimming at V came to 4 bases and at J to 3 bases, leaving 6 bases not matched to a gene. Looked up from germline, CDR1 is MNHEY and CDR2 is SVGAGI. This CDR3 is 15 amino acids long. CDR3 region: CASSLRQGDYNEQFF. CDR3 DNA: TGTGCCAGCAGTTTACGACAGGGTGACTACAATGAGCAGTTCTTC.

The rearrangement joins TRBV5-1 to TRBJ2-7; D possibly corresponds to TRBD2 (6 bases). The CDR3 is 16 amino acids. Trimming removed 0 bases at V and 0 bases at J, with 13 bases between. CDR1 is SGHRS and CDR2 is YFSETQ in the germline V gene. CDR3 residues: CASSLGGEAVSYEQYF. CDR3 nucleotides: TGCGCCAGCAGCTTGGGCGGGGAGGCTGTCTCCTACGAGCAGTACTTC.

The V call is TRBV4-1, the J call TRBJ2-1; 9 bases are a match to TRBD2. The CDR3 consists of 18 residues. The germline gives CDR1 MGHRA, CDR2 YSYEKL. Trimming at V came to 0 bases and at J to 9 bases, leaving 15 bases not matched to a gene. The CDR3 bases are TGCGCCAGCAGCCAAGAGGGCGGGGGGGCCTTCCATACCGGTGAGCAGTTCTTC. As protein: CASSQEGGGAFHTGEQFF.

The chain is built from TRBV6-7 and TRBJ2-7; possible D gene TRBD2, 5 bases. TRBV6-7 is classed as an ORF, of uncertain function. V lost 10 bases and J lost 4, with 14 bases in between. The CDR3 covers 12 residues. The CDR3 region is CATSRGGYEQYF. CDR3 nucleotide sequence: TGTGCCACATCACGAGGCGGGTACGAGCAGTACTTC.

This clone was seen once. The chain recombines TRBV4-2 with TRBJ2-2, with a tentative D call TRBD1 (6 bases). The V end was cut by 1 base, the J end by 5 bases, with 14 bases between. CDR1 is LGHNA, CDR2 YNFKEQ, per germline. This CDR3 comprises 16 residues. The CDR3 nucleotides read TGTGCCAGCAGCCAAGGGGGGCGGTCTCTTACCGGGGAGCTGTTTTTT. As protein: CASSQGGRSLTGELFF.

The rearrangement joins TRBV7-8 to TRBJ1-5, with D perhaps TRBD1 (5 bases). Trimming cost V 4 bases and J 4 bases, with 8 bases left between them. The CDR3 has 13 residues. The germline V gene has CDR1 SGHVS and CDR2 FQNEAQ. In DNA form, the CDR3 reads TGTGCCAGCAGCTCTAGGGGTAATCAGCCCCAGCATTTT. Residues: CASSSRGNQPQHF.